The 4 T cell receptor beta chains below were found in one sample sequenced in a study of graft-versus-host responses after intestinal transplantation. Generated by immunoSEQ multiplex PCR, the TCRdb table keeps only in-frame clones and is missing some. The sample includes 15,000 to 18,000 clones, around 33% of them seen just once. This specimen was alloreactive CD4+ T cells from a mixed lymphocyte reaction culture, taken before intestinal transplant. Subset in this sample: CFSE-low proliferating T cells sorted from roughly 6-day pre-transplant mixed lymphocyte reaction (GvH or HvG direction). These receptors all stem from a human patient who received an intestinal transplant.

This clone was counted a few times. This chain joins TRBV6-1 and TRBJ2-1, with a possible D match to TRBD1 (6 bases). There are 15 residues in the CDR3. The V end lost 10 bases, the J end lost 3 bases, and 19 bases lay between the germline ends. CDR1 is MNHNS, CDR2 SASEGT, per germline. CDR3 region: CATLKRAGDYNEQFF. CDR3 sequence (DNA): TGTGCCACCTTAAAGAGGGCAGGGGACTACAATGAGCAGTTCTTC.

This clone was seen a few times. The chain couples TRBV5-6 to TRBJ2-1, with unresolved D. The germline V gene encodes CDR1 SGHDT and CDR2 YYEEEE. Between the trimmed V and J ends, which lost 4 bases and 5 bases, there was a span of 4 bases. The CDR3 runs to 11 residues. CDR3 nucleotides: TGTGCCAGCAGCCGGGACAATGAGCAGTTCTTC. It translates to CASSRDNEQFF.

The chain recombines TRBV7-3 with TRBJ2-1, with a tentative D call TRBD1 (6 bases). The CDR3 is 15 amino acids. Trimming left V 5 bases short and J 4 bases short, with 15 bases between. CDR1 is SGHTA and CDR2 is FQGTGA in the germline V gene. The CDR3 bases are TGTGCCAGCAGCCCGCTATGGGGGCCTTACAATGAGCAGTTCTTC. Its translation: CASSPLWGPYNEQFF.

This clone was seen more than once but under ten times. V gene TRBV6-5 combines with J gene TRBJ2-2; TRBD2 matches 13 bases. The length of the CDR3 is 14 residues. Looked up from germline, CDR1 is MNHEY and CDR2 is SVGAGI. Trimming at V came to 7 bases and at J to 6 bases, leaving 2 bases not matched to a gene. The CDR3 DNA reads TGTGCCAGCAAACTAGCGGGGGGGCCCGGGGAGCTGTTTTTT. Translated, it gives CASKLAGGPGELFF.